This TCR beta chain was recorded in a study of T-cell memory formation after mild COVID-19. For the study at large: Clusters were largely donor specific.

V dropped 1 base and J dropped 3 bases, with 7 bases sitting between them. There are 13 residues in the CDR3. Germline CDR1 reads MGHRA; CDR2 reads YSYEKL. The 5'RACE method, run with constant-segment primers, produced TCR alpha and TCR beta cDNA libraries (carrying sample barcodes and UMIs). TCRdb independently ran MiXCR on the 5' RACE reads; one entry per CDR3 protein. Of approximately 100,000 distinct CDR3 sequences listed, approximately 10% were seen once; the top ten hold roughly two fifths. The chain uses TRBV4-1 and TRBJ2-7, with D possibly being TRBD1 (6 bases). Material for sequencing was PBMCs or a T cell subset sorted from them (not recorded which). This sequence was found in a young man who had mild COVID-19 (a few samples of this study predate the infection). Cell type and time point are not known. The CDR3 DNA follows: TGCGCCAGCAGCCAAGCCAGGGGCTACGAGCAGTACTTC. Protein product: CASSQARGYEQYF.